This T cell receptor beta chain was retrieved from a study of cytomegalovirus exposure and HLA in healthy donors (dated by TCRdb to 2016 to 2017). Broadly, across the study: An earlier analysis of several hundred of the donors reported 250 to 300 Gb of sequence data and more than 90 million unique TCR beta sequences from 150 million to 200 million T cells. An early release covering 550 to 650 HLA-typed donors comprised about 290 gigabases of sequencing data and 85 million to 100 million unique TCR sequences. Among the roughly 390 genotyped donors, approximately 77% belonged to the genetic ancestry cluster associated with self-reported Caucasian donors. The aim of the study was to test whether cataloging public T cell receptors could identify signatures of past pathogen exposure. Using immunosequencing, the study profiled T cell repertoires from fewer than 850 subjects and related those repertoires to cytomegalovirus serostatus. A separate validation cohort of some 130 different subjects was used in addition to the 666-subject first cohort. To predict cytomegalovirus infection status, the study brought together high-throughput TCR immunosequencing, statistical association of individual TCRs with disease status, and machine learning. A later analysis re-examined previously published TCR beta repertoires from roughly 650 donors and added high-resolution HLA genotyping to investigate patterns of TCR occurrence. Rather than using new phenotypic data, the later analysis identified candidate immune exposures from TCR beta sequences and from how often those sequences occurred across donors. In an earlier analysis of 587 of the donors, high-throughput TCR beta sequencing was used to judge whether each TCR beta V gene segment behaved as functional or pseudogenic. Donor age, sex, ethnicity and CMV serostatus were compiled together with the repertoire data. In a later genetic analysis, genome-wide SNP genotypes for about 65% of the roughly 670 donors were used, and that subset was treated as a discovery cohort. Every discovery cohort repertoire had been produced on one sequencing platform. Class I and class II HLA loci were covered by the typing at four-digit resolution. The number of donors typed differed by locus, with roughly 629-640 for A, B, C, DRB1 and DQB1, around 520 for DQA1, about 610 for DPA1, and 450 to 480 for DPB1. About 5 DR-DQ haplotypes were handled as single units for association and clustering, since linkage in the cohort was strong. Among approximately 370 genotyped donors of the cohort, an average of about 240,000 unique TCR beta nucleotide sequences was sequenced per donor, of which about 18% were non-productive.

The library was produced with the immunoSEQ multiplex PCR assay. For the multiplex PCR, a mixture combining 60 forward primers for TCR Vbeta segments and 13 reverse primers for TCR Jbeta segments was used. A multiplex PCR assay on genomic DNA amplified the CDR3 region of rearranged TCR beta genes. Amplified TCR beta libraries were sequenced as 87-base-pair reads on the Illumina HiSeq System. In the paper's pipeline: Across the 500 to 750 repertoires, a later analysis counted approximately 83 million unique TCR beta chains, roughly 11 million of which were shared by at least two donors. A nearest-neighbor algorithm error-corrected the raw reads and collapsed the reads into unique sequences, merging closely related sequences to remove PCR and sequencing errors. Alignment of CDR3 sequences to IMGT reference sequences was used to assign V, D and J gene segments. For a sequence to be retained, a match of at least six nucleotides was required to both a V gene segment and a J gene segment. A rearrangement was called productive if the CDR3 had no stop codons and remained in frame with V and J, and every other rearrangement was called non-productive. Following IMGT convention, CDR3 was defined as the stretch from the second conserved V-encoded cysteine up to the conserved J-encoded phenylalanine. Sequences without an unambiguous match to a single V gene segment were excluded from the earlier analysis of 587 of the donors. In an earlier analysis of a few hundred of the donors, V segments were called functional above 56.7% productive rearrangements and were called segregating when the between-donor standard deviation exceeded 5%. A statistical classification framework was built for diagnosing cytomegalovirus status from the catalog of TCR beta chain sequences. A later analysis assigned V and J genes by comparing TCR nucleotide sequences with IMGT/GENE-DB human TR gene sequences. The TCRdist pipeline was used in a later analysis to assign CDR3 sequences and most-parsimonious VDJ recombination scenarios. In a later analysis, each TCR beta chain was defined by its CDR3 amino acid sequence together with its V-gene family, and reads lacking a unique V-gene family were excluded. As a way to deal with suspected cross-contamination and a sequencing artifact, a later analysis dropped 450 to 700 nucleotide sequences that were highly shared and had low generation probability. In a later analysis, a clonal expansion index for each public chain was calculated from normalized within-repertoire ranks of inferred template counts. In a later analysis, generation probabilities were computed using a VDJ recombination model fitted to out-of-frame rearrangements, and the results were checked against IGoR. In a later analysis, hypergeometric tests were used to score TCR-TCR, TCR-HLA and TCR-CMV co-occurrence, with a repertoire-size bias correction applied to TCR pairs. False discovery rates were estimated in a later analysis by permuting HLA or CMV assignments 20 times. A later analysis grouped co-occurring TCRs with DBSCAN, adding TCRdist sequence similarity when clustering within HLA-allele-positive subsets. Co-occurrence clustering excluded repertoires with fewer than 30,000 or more than 120,000 public chains, plus five with anomalous nucleotide sharing. Sourced from immuneACCESS, this table was stored by TCRdb with only in-frame sequences that have V and J called. A share of the clones is absent; for the studies checked, an unresolved V gene accounts for under half, and the remainder has no known explanation. Clone size and V and J calls were adopted from that table, with D and trimming inferred from the DNA. This sample is represented by roughly 190,000 clones; more than 60% of them were singletons. Over 2% of the sample belongs to the ten largest clones.

Results the study describes overall, beyond this receptor: A further reported finding was that TCR beta sequences accurately predicted the HLA-A and HLA-B alleles for most subjects in the first cohort. Presence/absence analyses assumed roughly uniform sequencing depth across donors, an assumption that may not hold. The earlier analysis of 450 to 700 of the donors excluded seventeen rarely observed V segments, including chromosome 9 orphons, because counts were too low. The cohort was sequenced for TCR beta chains only, and without alpha or paired-chain data the features that could be detected were limited. Some IMGT-functional V segments, including TRBV6-2 and TRBV6-3, could not be distinguished by the 87-base-pair reads and were therefore excluded. Compared with the roughly 700-donor mean, donors in an Asian-associated ancestry cluster had fewer N-insertions in productive TCRs, according to a later genetic analysis. It was suggested by the authors that the approach could potentially be generalized to other disease states and immunological phenotypes. A later analysis associated about 17,000 TCR beta sequences with specific HLA alleles at a false discovery rate of 0.05. Across donors, most TCR sequences were observed very rarely, whereas some public TCRs were present in many individuals. A group of highly shared sequence variants was considered likely to be a technical artifact of the sequencing pipeline. Several of the top co-occurrence clusters appeared to be linked to parvovirus B19, influenza, CMV and Epstein-Barr virus, according to a later analysis. Because some donors lacked HLA typing at each locus, the association tests relied only on the typed subset. In an earlier analysis of some 550 of the donors, most TCR beta V segments were observed in productive rearrangements about 90% or about 30% of the time, broadly matching IMGT annotations. CMV serostatus was the only immune exposure information available for the cohort. V-gene and J-gene trimming of TCR beta chains was associated with a missense DCLRE1C variant in a later genetic analysis, and the association was replicated in an independent cohort. The classifier was reported to diagnose cytomegalovirus status with high specificity and sensitivity in both the original and validation cohorts. Linkage disequilibrium might explain the correlated functional status among segregating V segments, but an unknown experimental factor could not be ruled out. The study gave a list of 150 to 200 TCR beta chains associated with cytomegalovirus. Strong co-occurrence of HLA alleles, especially DR and DQ, made assigning TCR associations to individual alleles difficult. According to a later analysis, most CMV-associated TCR beta chains appeared to be HLA-restricted, and the HLA associations seemed to be driven largely by CMV exposure. In a later analysis, HLA-associated TCR beta chains showed more clonal expansion and lower generation probabilities than non-associated chains that were equally common. In vitro tests confirmed that three of the cytomegalovirus-associated TCR beta chains recognize cytomegalovirus antigens. A later analysis found that TCR association rates varied across HLA loci, with DRB1 alleles showing the most associated TCRs and HLA-C alleles the fewest.

The cohort comprised 666 healthy bone marrow donors. At the time of sampling, all cohort members were nominally healthy, though unrecorded immune exposures were likely present. The donor was CMV seropositive and was included in the group of 250 to 350 seropositive cohort members. A peripheral blood sample was collected from each donor, and TCR beta sequencing was performed on peripheral blood mononuclear cells. The Qiagen DNeasy Blood Extraction Kit was used to extract genomic DNA from the blood cell samples. On this clone itself: Its antigen is still unknown. No quality values exist for individual bases; no much larger clone is one base distant.

The junction shows trimming of 9 bases on V and 6 bases on J, plus 24 bases between the germline ends. Measured from the cysteine to the phenylalanine, the CDR3 is 15 residues long. The read is trimmed to its CDR3 DNA, 45 bases read in frame from base 1. CDR1 and CDR2 (MRHNA, SNTAGT) derive from the germline V gene. The source is a woman in her twenties or thirties in good health and CMV-seropositive. What was sequenced was PBMCs. Recombination joined TRBV6-4 with TRBJ2-7, and perhaps TRBD1 as D gene, on 7 matching bases. The nucleotide sequence is given as TGTGCCAGTACAAGACAGGGACTCTCCTTCTCCGAGCAGTACTTC. Its translation is CASTRQGLSFSEQYF.